This record concerns one TCR beta chain sequence. The data derive from a study of CD8+ T cells in alopecia areata. Peripheral blood and lesional scalp punch biopsies came from alopecia areata patients. CDR1 and CDR2 from the germline V gene are ENHRY and SYGVKD. The V gene lost 8 bases and the J gene lost 2 bases, with 24 bases spanning the gap. The CDR3 is 17 residues long. As the sequencing template, cDNA was produced by extracting RNA and reverse transcribing it. This table comes from immunoSEQ multiplex PCR, and its TCRdb copy is limited to in-frame clones, with some not included. The sample records about 170,000 clones, around 64% being singletons.

The source material was CD8+ T cells sorted from blood, sampled at week 0. The source is a human donor with alopecia areata. V is TRBV10-3 and J is TRBJ1-1; D may be TRBD1 (5 bases). DNA for the CDR3: TGTGCCATCTCAAAAAGGGAAGAAGGACACTACAACACTGAAGCTTTCTTT. This gives the protein CAISKREEGHYNTEAFF.